A single sample is the source of the 10 T cell receptor beta chains below, sequenced in a study of cytomegalovirus exposure and HLA in healthy donors. Produced via immunoSEQ multiplex PCR; TCRdb's table is partial and in-frame only. There are 250,000 or so clones in the sample; around 90% occur only once, and 0.35% to 0.45% lies in the top ten. Sequencing was done on a sample of PBMCs. The origin of the receptors is a young woman in good health and CMV-seronegative.

This chain connects TRBV18 to TRBJ2-3, with no clear D. Per the germline V gene, CDR1 is KGHSH and CDR2 is LQKENI. This CDR3 region has 14 residues. V lost 0 bases and J lost 5, with 9 bases in between. In nucleotides, the CDR3 is TGTGCCAGCTCACCACCCCCTCGAGGAGATACGCAGTATTTT. Its translation is CASSPPPRGDTQYF.

The V and J genes are TRBV7-2 and TRBJ1-2; no clear D. Trimming removed 4 bases from V and 2 bases from J, with 8 bases in between. Germline-derived CDR1 and CDR2 are SGHTA and FQGNSA. The CDR3 loop spans 13 amino acids. CDR3 amino acids: CASSYDKNYGYTF. CDR3 nucleotides: TGTGCCAGCAGCTACGACAAGAACTATGGCTACACCTTC.

V and J are TRBV7-9 and TRBJ1-2; TRBD1 matches 9 bases. This CDR3 contains 18 residues. The V gene's germline CDR1 is SEHNR and CDR2 FQNEAQ (reference sequence). After removal of 1 base from V and 3 bases from J, the junction contained 12 bases not matched to a gene. CDR3 in amino acids: CASSLGSGGQGAYYGYTF. In DNA, the CDR3 is TGTGCCAGCAGCTTAGGATCGGGGGGACAGGGCGCCTACTATGGCTACACCTTC.

This chain uses TRBV7-2 with TRBJ2-5, with a tentative D call TRBD2 (7 bases). CDR1 and CDR2 from the germline V gene are SGHTA and FQGNSA. The CDR3 loop spans 14 amino acids. Between the trimmed V and J ends, which lost 6 bases and 5 bases, there was a span of 16 bases. CDR3 loop: CASRWAGAGETQYF. In DNA, the CDR3 is TGTGCCAGCAGATGGGCGGGGGCTGGGGAGACCCAGTACTTC.

The rearrangement joins TRBV4-1 to TRBJ1-4; D ambiguous. The CDR3 is 13 amino acids. Trimming stripped 4 bases from V and 8 bases from J, with 11 bases between. From germline, CDR1 is MGHRA and CDR2 YSYEKL. CDR3 sequence reads: CASSRTRGEKLFF. The CDR3 nucleotides read TGCGCCAGCAGCCGCACCCGAGGGGAAAAACTGTTTTTT.

V is TRBV6-5 and J is TRBJ2-1; 7 nucleotides agree with TRBD1. The V segment lost 8 bases and the J segment 9 bases; nucleotides outside the gene matches: 7. Germline V gene sequence: CDR1 MNHEY, CDR2 SVGAGI. This CDR3 has 12 amino acids. For the CDR3, the DNA is TGTGCCAGCGGATCAGGGGGTGGTGAGCAGTTCTTC. It specifies CASGSGGGEQFF.

This sequence joins TRBV27 and TRBJ1-4; maybe TRBD1 (6 bases). The germline gives CDR1 MNHEY, CDR2 SMNVEV (reference sequence). V was cut by 2 bases and J by 6 bases, with 13 bases left in between. The CDR3 sequence is 15 residues long. CDR3 in amino acids: CASSLAAGDDEKLFF. CDR3 sequence (DNA): TGTGCCAGCAGTTTAGCCGCAGGGGATGATGAAAAACTGTTTTTT.

The chain recombines TRBV7-9 with TRBJ1-2; D is unresolved. V was clipped by 2 bases and J by 2 bases, with 9 bases between them. This CDR3 spans 14 amino acids. Germline-derived CDR1 and CDR2 are SEHNR and FQNEAQ (reference sequence). CDR3 residues: CASSLNRENYGYTF. Here the CDR3 DNA reads TGTGCCAGCAGCTTAAACAGAGAAAACTATGGCTACACCTTC.

V and J are TRBV27 and TRBJ1-2, with D possibly TRBD1 on 5 matching bases. Trimming left V 2 bases short and J 3 bases short, with 10 bases between. This CDR3 spans 14 amino acids. Germline V CDR1 and CDR2: MNHEY, SMNVEV (reference sequence). CDR3 sequence reads: CASSLRQGYYGYTF. The CDR3 DNA sequence: TGTGCCAGCAGTTTACGGCAGGGTTACTATGGCTACACCTTC.

The rearrangement uses TRBV2 and TRBJ1-4, with D tentatively TRBD1 (5 bases). In germline, CDR1 is SNHLY, CDR2 FYNNEI. The V end was cut by 0 bases, the J end by 8 bases, with 19 bases between. The CDR3 totals 17 residues. CDR3 amino acids: CASSEARVGASDEKLFF. CDR3 coding DNA: TGTGCCAGCAGTGAAGCGAGAGTAGGGGCATCCGACGAAAAACTGTTTTTT.